This T cell receptor beta chain was sequenced in a study of PD-L1 blockade in urothelial cancer. Trimming removed 4 bases from V and 2 bases from J, with 12 bases in between. CDR1 SGHAT and CDR2 FQNNGV come from the germline V gene. The CDR3 extends over 14 amino acids. Here immunoSEQ multiplex PCR was the method, and the copy in TCRdb shows in-frame clones only, minus some. This sample yields about 81,000 clones, of which more than 90% are seen a single time; roughly 10% belongs to the top ten. The receptor was derived from a man aged 55 to 70 with urothelial cancer. This material consisted of PBMCs, taken around atezolizumab (anti-PD-L1) treatment. This chain uses TRBV11-2 with TRBJ2-7, with D possibly TRBD2 on 6 matching bases. The DNA of the CDR3 is TGTGCCAGCAGCTCCCTGGGGGGTCCCTACGAGCAGTACTTC. Its protein is CASSSLGGPYEQYF.